Reported below is one T cell receptor (beta chain). The sample originates from a study of blood T cell repertoires in COVID-19. Turning to the study itself: T cells, B-cell-depleted T cells, or PBMCs provided the cDNA or gDNA that served as material.

Trimming removed 5 bases from V and 4 bases from J; junction bases left unmatched: 13. The CDR3 is 17 amino acids. Germline CDR1 MDHEN, CDR2 SYDVKM. In the study's own analysis: Estimates of nucleated cell counts were drawn from the amplification of reference gene primers. Clones were sequenced by immunoSEQ multiplex PCR, and TCRdb holds only the in-frame ones, with some missing. V and J calls and clone size are as listed in that table; D and trimming were resolved from the DNA. The sample consists of about 300,000 clones, about nine tenths of them appearing once. The chain couples TRBV28 to TRBJ2-4, with TRBD1 matching 8 bases. Sequenced material: peripheral blood. This clonotype originated in a man aged 18 to 29 with active or convalescent COVID-19. The CDR3 loop is CASSAWDRRGGKNIQYF. In DNA form, the CDR3 reads TGTGCCAGCAGTGCGTGGGACAGGCGAGGGGGGAAAAACATTCAGTACTTC.